This is a list of T cell receptor beta chains from one sample in a study of blood T cell repertoires in COVID-19. The protocol was immunoSEQ multiplex PCR, while the TCRdb copy is restricted to in-frame clones and leaves out a portion. The table includes 55,000 to 80,000 clones, roughly 68% detected once. What was sequenced was peripheral blood. These TCRs come from a woman of 80 years or more with acute or convalescent COVID-19. CDR3s include the opening cysteine and the closing phenylalanine or tryptophan. The D gene is left open where the match is weak. Size is omitted from some rows. Given values are once, few, many or a class for expanded clones.

d_call clone_size j_call v_call cdr3_nt cdr3_aa
TRBD1 . TRBJ2-5 TRBV29-1 TGCAGCGTTGAAGATGGGACAGGGGGCGCGGCGACCCAGTACTTC CSVEDGTGGAATQYF
TRBD1 . TRBJ1-2 TRBV30 TGTGCCTGGAGAAAAACCTCGACAGGGGGCTATGGCTACACCTTC CAWRKTSTGGYGYTF
. few TRBJ2-1 TRBV7-3 TGTGCCAGCAGCTTAAATCGGGGGAGTAGTGAATTCTTC CASSLNRGSSEFF
. . TRBJ2-4 TRBV6-6 TGTGCCAGCAGTTACACCTACAGGACCAAAAACATTCAGTACTTC CASSYTYRTKNIQYF
TRBD1 . TRBJ1-1 TRBV12-5 TGTGCTAGTGGCTTTGGAACAGGGGCTCGGAACACTGAAGCTTTCTTT CASGFGTGARNTEAFF
. few TRBJ2-7 TRBV11-3 TGTGCCAGCAGCTACCTGGGAGCTAACTACGAGCAGTACTTC CASSYLGANYEQYF
TRBD1 few TRBJ2-6 TRBV5-1 TGCGCCAGCAGCTTGGGTGGGACAGGGGGCGCTGGGGCCAACGTCCTGACTTTC CASSLGGTGGAGANVLTF
. . TRBJ2-1 TRBV9 TGTGCCAGCAGTAAAGGAGGAAACTACAATGAGCAGTTCTTC CASSKGGNYNEQFF
. few TRBJ2-2 TRBV6-2/TRBV6-3 TGTGCCAGCAGCTTACAGGCCGGGGAGCTGTTTTTT CASSLQAGELFF
TRBD2 . TRBJ2-5 TRBV7-8 TGTGCCAGCAGCTTCGGGACTAGCGGGGGGACCCAGTACTTC CASSFGTSGGTQYF
TRBD1 . TRBJ2-5 TRBV10-3 TGTGCCATCAGGGCTTCAGGGGGCTCGGAGACCCAGTACTTC CAIRASGGSETQYF
. . TRBJ2-2 TRBV19 TGTGCCAGTAGTCGTGCGGCACCGAACACCGGGGAGCTGTTTTTT CASSRAAPNTGELFF
TRBD2 once TRBJ2-2 TRBV5-1 TGCGCCAGCAGCGGACTAGCGGGAGAACGCACCGGGGAGCTGTTTTTT CASSGLAGERTGELFF
TRBD2 . TRBJ2-3 TRBV5-1 TGCGCCAGCAGCTCCAACCTAGCGGGAGGGCCTGCAAATACGCAGTATTTT CASSSNLAGGPANTQYF
TRBD2 . TRBJ2-1 TRBV18 TGTGCCAGCTCACGCACGAGCGGGAGTTACCCCGGTAGCAATGAGCAGTTCTTC CASSRTSGSYPGSNEQFF
TRBD1 . TRBJ1-6 TRBV6-1 TGTGCCAGCAGCGGAGGACAGGCGAGGGTCGGCCTCCACTTT CASSGGQARVGLHF
. . TRBJ1-2 TRBV10-3 TGTGCCATCAGTGTATCCAGCCAGGACTATGGCTACACCTTC CAISVSSQDYGYTF
. . TRBJ2-7 TRBV21-1 TGTGCCAGCAGCAAGGAGAACATTGGGCTAGCGGGAGGTTACGAGCAGTACTTC CASSKENIGLAGGYEQYF
. once TRBJ2-7 TRBV20-1 TGCAGTGCTAGAACAACCTACGAGCAGTACTTC CSARTTYEQYF